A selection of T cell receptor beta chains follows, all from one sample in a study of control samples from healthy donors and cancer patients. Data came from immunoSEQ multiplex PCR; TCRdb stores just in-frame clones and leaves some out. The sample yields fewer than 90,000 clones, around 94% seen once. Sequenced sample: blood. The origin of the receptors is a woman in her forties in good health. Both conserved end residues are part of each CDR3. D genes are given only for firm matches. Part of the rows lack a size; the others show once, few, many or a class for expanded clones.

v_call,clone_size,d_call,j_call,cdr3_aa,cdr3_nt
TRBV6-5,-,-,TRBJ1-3,CASSYSSGGNTIYF,TGTGCCAGCAGTTATTCATCGGGGGGAAACACCATATATTTT
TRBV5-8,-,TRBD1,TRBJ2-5,CASGGQIQETQYF,TGTGCCAGCGGGGGACAGATACAAGAGACCCAGTACTTC
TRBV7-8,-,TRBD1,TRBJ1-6,CASSREGAYSPLHF,TGTGCCAGCAGCCGAGAGGGGGCTTACTCACCCCTCCACTTT
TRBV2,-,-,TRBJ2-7,CASSLNRVVGLSVF,TGTGCCAGCAGTCTTAATCGTGTCGTAGGGTTATCGGTCTTC
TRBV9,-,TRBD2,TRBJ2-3,CASSIRASGRTTDTQYF,TGTGCCAGCAGCATTCGGGCTAGCGGGAGGACCACAGATACGCAGTATTTT
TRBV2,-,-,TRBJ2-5,CASSEETQYF,TGTGCCAGCAGTGAAGAGACCCAGTACTTC
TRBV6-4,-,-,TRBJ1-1,CASSDGPPNTEAFF,TGTGCCAGCAGTGACGGGCCACCGAACACTGAAGCTTTCTTT
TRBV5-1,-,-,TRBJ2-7,CASSLVGRSVDEQYF,TGCGCCAGCAGCTTGGTAGGCCGCTCCGTGGACGAGCAGTACTTC
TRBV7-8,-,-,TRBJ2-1,CASSLGAGAYNEQFF,TGTGCCAGCAGCTTGGGGGCGGGGGCTTACAATGAGCAGTTCTTC
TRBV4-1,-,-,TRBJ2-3,CASSQVGMGVNTDTQYF,TGCGCCAGCAGCCAAGTGGGTATGGGGGTTAACACAGATACGCAGTATTTT
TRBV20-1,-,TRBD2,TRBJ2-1,CSAKGGLVIF,TGCAGTGCCAAGGGGGGACTAGTGATCTTC
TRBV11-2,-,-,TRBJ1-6,CASSLTSGSGSPLHF,TGTGCCAGCAGCTTAACTTCTGGAAGCGGTTCACCCCTCCACTTT
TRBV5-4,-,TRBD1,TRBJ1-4,CASSLETGVNEKLFF,TGTGCCAGCAGCTTGGAGACAGGGGTTAATGAAAAACTGTTTTTT
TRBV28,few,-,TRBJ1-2,CASMGDPYGYTF,TGTGCCAGCATGGGGGATCCTTATGGCTACACCTTC
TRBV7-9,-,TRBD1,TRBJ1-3,CASSLGDRLRGNTIYF,TGTGCCAGCAGCTTAGGGGACAGGTTACGAGGAAACACCATATATTTT
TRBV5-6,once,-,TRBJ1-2,CASSLTNEGYNYGYTF,TGTGCCAGCAGCTTGACTAACGAAGGGTATAACTATGGCTACACCTTC
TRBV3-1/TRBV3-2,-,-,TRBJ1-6,CASSLPRLGLHF,TGTGCCAGCAGCCTTCCGCGACTGGGCCTCCACTTT
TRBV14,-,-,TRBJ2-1,CASSQEWGNEQFF,TGTGCCAGCAGCCAAGAATGGGGCAATGAGCAGTTCTTC
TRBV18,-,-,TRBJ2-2,CASSSTDTGELFF,TGTGCCAGCTCATCGACAGACACCGGGGAGCTGTTTTTT
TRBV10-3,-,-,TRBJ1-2,CAISDGGYGYTF,TGTGCCATCAGTGATGGGGGCTATGGCTACACCTTC